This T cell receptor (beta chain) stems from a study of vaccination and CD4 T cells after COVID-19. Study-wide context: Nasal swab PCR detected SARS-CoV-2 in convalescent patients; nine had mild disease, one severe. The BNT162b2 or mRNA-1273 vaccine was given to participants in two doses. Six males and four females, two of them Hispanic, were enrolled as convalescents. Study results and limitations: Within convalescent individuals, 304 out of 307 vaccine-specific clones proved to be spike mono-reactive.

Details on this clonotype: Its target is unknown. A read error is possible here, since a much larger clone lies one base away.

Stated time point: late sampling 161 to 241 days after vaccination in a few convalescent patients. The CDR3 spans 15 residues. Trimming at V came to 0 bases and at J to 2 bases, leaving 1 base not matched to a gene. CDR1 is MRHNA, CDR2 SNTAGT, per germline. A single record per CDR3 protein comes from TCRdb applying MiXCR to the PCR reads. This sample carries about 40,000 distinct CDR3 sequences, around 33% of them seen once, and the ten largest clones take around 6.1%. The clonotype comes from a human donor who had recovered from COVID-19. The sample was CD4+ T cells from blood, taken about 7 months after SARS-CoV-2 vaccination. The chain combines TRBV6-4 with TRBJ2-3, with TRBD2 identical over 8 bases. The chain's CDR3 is CASSDSSGTTDTQYF. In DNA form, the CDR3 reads TGTGCCAGCAGTGACTCTAGCGGGACCACAGATACGCAGTATTTT.